Sequencing of this T cell receptor beta chain was carried out in a study of cytomegalovirus exposure and HLA in healthy donors. The PCR used 60 Vbeta and 13 Jbeta primers. Methods used by the authors: Unique TCR beta chains numbered around 80 million in a later analysis, with roughly 11 million shared. TCRdb keeps only in-frame clones here, not all; method: immunoSEQ multiplex PCR. Clone size and V and J calls were adopted from that table, with D and trimming inferred from the DNA. This sample's clone table lists roughly 72,000 clones. Findings and limits, study-wide: It was reportedly the case that the classifier diagnosed cytomegalovirus status with high specificity and sensitivity.

Donors were nominally healthy when sampled, though unrecorded immune exposures were likely. With respect to this clone: The antigen is not known.

Germline lookup yields CDR1 PRHDT and CDR2 FYEKMQ (reference sequence). The V gene lost 4 bases and the J gene lost 4 bases, with 19 bases spanning the gap. This CDR3 has 17 amino acids. The source of this sequence is a man aged 18 to 30 in good health and CMV-seropositive. The chain combines TRBV13 with TRBJ1-4; D ambiguous. The sequencing sample was made of PBMCs. The CDR3 DNA follows: TGTGCCAGCAGCTCCCCTTCTCCCGGACTGCTTAATGAAAAACTGTTTTTT. This encodes CASSSPSPGLLNEKLFF.